These 21 T cell receptor beta chains were sequenced from one sample in a study of blood T cell repertoires in COVID-19. Produced via immunoSEQ multiplex PCR; TCRdb's table is partial and in-frame only. Of 260,000 or so clones listed, roughly 90% are singletons. Sequenced input: peripheral blood. Receptors were obtained from a man between 18 and 35 years old with active or convalescent COVID-19.

The rearrangement joins TRBV6-5 to TRBJ1-1; TRBD1 agrees at 8 bases. CDR3 length equals 13 residues. After removal of 6 bases from V and 5 bases from J, the junction contained 5 bases not matched to a gene. Germline V CDR1 and CDR2: MNHEY, SVGAGI. The CDR3 spells CASSQGAWTEAFF. The CDR3 region has the DNA TGTGCCAGCAGCCAGGGGGCTTGGACTGAAGCTTTCTTT.

The CDR3 DNA sequence: TGCGCCAGCAGCTTGGAAGGCGGGAAAGAGACCCAGTACTTC. Protein: CASSLEGGKETQYF. This chain connects TRBV5-1 to TRBJ2-5; D might be TRBD2 (6 bases). Germline CDR1 is SGHRS and CDR2 is YFSETQ. This CDR3 comprises 14 residues. Deletions cut 0 bases from V and 3 bases from J, with 9 bases between.

This clone occurred once. This chain links TRBV4-1 with TRBJ1-2; 8 nucleotides agree with TRBD1. V lost 0 bases, J lost 2 bases, and 5 bases stayed unmatched. The CDR3 runs to 16 residues. CDR1 is MGHRA, CDR2 YSYEKL, per germline. The chain's CDR3 is CASSQDIGQGNYGYTF. The CDR3 bases are TGCGCCAGCAGCCAAGACATAGGACAGGGCAACTATGGCTACACCTTC.

The rearrangement links TRBV10-3 to TRBJ1-1; 9 bases fit TRBD1. In germline, CDR1 is ENHRY, CDR2 SYGVKD. V shed 4 bases, J shed 4 bases, and the junction held 4 bases outside the gene matches. The CDR3 runs to 14 residues. In DNA form, the CDR3 reads TGTGCCATCAGTGGCACGACAGGGGGCACTGAAGCTTTCTTT. Protein product: CAISGTTGGTEAFF.

This chain links TRBV10-3 with TRBJ2-7, with D maybe TRBD1 (6 bases). This CDR3 is built from 13 residues. Per the germline V gene, CDR1 is ENHRY and CDR2 is SYGVKD. Trimming pared 2 bases from V and 5 bases from J, leaving 10 bases between. The CDR3 DNA reads as TGTGCCATCAGTGAGAACAGGGACCACGAGCAGTACTTC. This gives the protein CAISENRDHEQYF.

The rearrangement joins TRBV13 to TRBJ2-7; tentatively, D is TRBD1 (7 bases). Germline assignment: CDR1 PRHDT and CDR2 FYEKMQ (reference sequence). V shed 3 bases and J shed 0 bases, with 9 bases lying between them. This CDR3 has 14 amino acids. CDR3 nucleotides: TGTGCCAGCAGCTTTCAGGGGGGCTCCTACGAGCAGTACTTC. It codes for CASSFQGGSYEQYF.

The chain recombines TRBV7-2 with TRBJ1-3; D is possibly TRBD1 (5 bases). Germline V gives CDR1 SGHTA, CDR2 FQGNSA. V was clipped by 1 base and J by 1 base, with 14 bases between them. The CDR3 covers 17 residues. The DNA of the CDR3 is TGTGCCAGCAGCTTAGTCCTTGCGGGGGGGTCTGGAAACACCATATATTTT. It translates to CASSLVLAGGSGNTIYF.

J is TRBJ2-3 and V is TRBV4-1, with a weak D call TRBD2 (7 bases). Trimming removed 1 base from V and 3 bases from J, with 17 bases in between. The CDR3 spans 17 residues. CDR1 is MGHRA, CDR2 YSYEKL, per germline. The CDR3 bases are TGCGCCAGCAGCCAAGTCGAGGGGGGGCCGTTAACAGATACGCAGTATTTT. Its protein product is CASSQVEGGPLTDTQYF.

V is TRBV7-2 and J is TRBJ1-2; perhaps TRBD1 as D (6 bases). V was cut by 2 bases and J by 2 bases, with 9 bases left in between. The germline V gene encodes CDR1 SGHTA and CDR2 FQGNSA. The CDR3 has 14 amino acids. DNA for the CDR3: TGTGCCAGCAGCTTACCAACAGGGAACTATGGCTACACCTTC. This sequence encodes CASSLPTGNYGYTF.

As DNA, the CDR3 is TGTGCCAGCAGCCCTGACAGGGCCCTCCTCTATGGCTACACCTTC. Translated, it gives CASSPDRALLYGYTF. The chain combines TRBV7-9 with TRBJ1-2, with TRBD1 identical over 7 bases. This CDR3 comprises 15 residues. Germline V gives CDR1 SEHNR, CDR2 FQNEAQ (reference sequence). V lost 5 bases, J lost 4 bases, and 10 bases stayed unmatched.

This rearrangement joins TRBV5-5 to TRBJ2-1, with TRBD2 matching over 12 bases. The CDR3 runs to 19 residues. V shed 2 bases and J 8 bases; nucleotides not matched to a gene: 17. From germline, CDR1 is SGHKS and CDR2 YYEKEE (reference sequence). CDR3 coding DNA: TGTGCCAGCAGCTTTACTAGCGGGGGGCCCCTCCTCGGACCCTATGAGCAGTTCTTC. This translates into CASSFTSGGPLLGPYEQFF.

This rearrangement joins TRBV27 to TRBJ2-2; D perhaps matches TRBD1 (6 bases). Between the trimmed V and J ends, which lost 7 bases and 3 bases, there was a span of 18 bases. The CDR3 extends over 16 amino acids. Germline V CDR1 and CDR2: MNHEY, SMNVEV (reference sequence). The CDR3 sequence is CASIRMENRDTGELFF. CDR3 coding DNA: TGTGCCAGCATCCGGATGGAGAACAGGGACACCGGGGAGCTGTTTTTT.

The chain combines TRBV13 with TRBJ1-2; maybe TRBD1 (6 bases). Germline-derived CDR1 and CDR2 are PRHDT and FYEKMQ (reference sequence). The ends were cut back, 5 bases at V and 4 bases at J, with 17 bases in the middle. This CDR3 spans 15 amino acids. The DNA for the CDR3 is TGTGCCAGCAGCGGTTACAGGGCCCGGGGCTATGGCTACACCTTC. This gives the protein CASSGYRARGYGYTF.

The chain carries TRBV27 and TRBJ2-5; TRBD1 agrees at 7 bases. From germline, CDR1 is MNHEY and CDR2 SMNVEV (reference sequence). The CDR3 is 16 residues long. After removal of 2 bases from V and 4 bases from J, the junction contained 10 bases not matched to a gene. The CDR3 DNA reads TGTGCCAGCAGTTTAACCGGGACAGCCATTGTAGAGACCCAGTACTTC. It is translated as CASSLTGTAIVETQYF.

The chain couples TRBV11-2 to TRBJ1-1, with no clear D. Trimming took 1 base from V and 1 from J, leaving 10 bases between them. The CDR3 runs 15 residues. Per the germline V gene, CDR1 is SGHAT and CDR2 is FQNNGV. CDR3 sequence reads: CASSLGWSGNTEAFF. The CDR3 DNA reads as TGTGCCAGCAGCTTAGGGTGGAGTGGGAACACTGAAGCTTTCTTT.

This clone was recorded a few times. The chain couples TRBV5-1 to TRBJ1-1, with D hard to call. The CDR3 length is 13 residues. Germline CDR1 reads SGHRS; CDR2 reads YFSETQ. V shed 3 bases and J shed 6 bases, with 12 bases lying between them. The chain's CDR3 is CASSSFGGPEAFF. The CDR3 DNA reads as TGCGCCAGCAGCTCATTCGGAGGGCCTGAAGCTTTCTTT. The full variable domain, rest sourced from reference TRBV5-1 and TRBJ1-1, is KAGVTQTPRYLIKTRGQQVTLSCSPISGHRSVSWYQQTPGQGLQFLFEYFSETQRNKGNFPGRFSGRQFSNSRSEMNVSTLELGDSALYLCASSSFGGPEAFFGQGTRLTVV.

The rearrangement links TRBV11-2 to TRBJ2-7, with D maybe TRBD2 (6 bases). This CDR3 contains 16 residues. V was cut by 2 bases and J by 7 bases, with 21 bases left in between. Germline-derived CDR1 and CDR2 are SGHAT and FQNNGV. The CDR3 DNA follows: TGTGCCAGCAGCTTATTAGGAGGAGGGCTCCCTCTTGAGCAGTACTTC. It yields the protein CASSLLGGGLPLEQYF.

This clone has only one observation. The genes are TRBV9 and TRBJ1-1; D is uncertain. This CDR3 is built from 10 residues. CDR1 and CDR2 (germline): SGDLS, YYNGEE. The V gene lost 7 bases and the J gene lost 6 bases, with 7 bases spanning the gap. The DNA of the CDR3 is TGTGCCAGCGAGTCTTCTGAAGCTTTCTTT. Translated: CASESSEAFF.

The CDR3 spells CASSSNRDSNQPQHF. The CDR3 DNA is TGTGCCAGTAGCTCCAACCGGGATAGCAATCAGCCCCAGCATTTT. This chain links TRBV19 with TRBJ1-5; D call uncertain. The V gene lost 6 bases and the J gene lost 0 bases, with 12 bases spanning the gap. The CDR3 loop spans 15 amino acids. Germline values: CDR1 LNHDA, CDR2 SQIVND (reference sequence).

This chain uses TRBV13 with TRBJ2-5; a possible D gene is TRBD2 (6 bases). There are 15 residues in the CDR3. Germline V lookup: CDR1 PRHDT, CDR2 FYEKMQ (reference sequence). V lost 3 bases and J lost 2, with 13 bases in between. The CDR3 DNA reads as TGTGCCAGCAGCTTCCCGCCCGGGGGACAAGAGACCCAGTACTTC. Translated: CASSFPPGGQETQYF.

The chain combines TRBV7-6 with TRBJ2-5; TRBD2 matches at 8 bases. In germline, CDR1 is SGHVS, CDR2 FNYEAQ. With V trimmed by 2 bases and J by 5 bases, 16 bases remained unmatched. The CDR3 extends over 18 amino acids. CDR3 protein: CASSLILASRGGQETQYF. Written as DNA, the CDR3 is TGTGCCAGCAGCTTAATCTTAGCTAGCCGGGGGGGGCAGGAGACCCAGTACTTC.